These T cell receptor beta chains were read from a single sample in a study of blood T cell repertoires in COVID-19. This table comes from immunoSEQ multiplex PCR, and its TCRdb copy is limited to in-frame clones, with some not included. Of 130,000 or so clones listed, approximately 84% are singletons. Sequences were obtained from peripheral blood. Receptors were obtained from a human donor in a cohort sampled during active COVID-19. Both conserved end residues are part of each CDR3. A D gene is named only where the DNA matches it firmly. The size of a clone is reported for some rows only, either as once, few or many, or as a class for expanded clones.

v_gene	j_gene	abundance	d_gene	CDR3aa	CDR3nt
TRBV3-1/TRBV3-2	TRBJ1-1	few	-	CASSLSHTGLKTEAFF	TGTGCCAGCAGCCTGTCCCATACAGGGCTGAAGACTGAAGCTTTCTTT
TRBV3-1/TRBV3-2	TRBJ1-5	-	-	CASSQAGQPQHF	TGTGCCAGCAGCCAAGCAGGGCAGCCCCAGCATTTT
TRBV19	TRBJ2-2	-	TRBD2	CASVSGGVNTGELFF	TGTGCCAGTGTTAGCGGGGGGGTGAACACCGGGGAGCTGTTTTTT
TRBV2	TRBJ2-1	-	-	CASSPAGLLVF	TGTGCCAGCAGCCCCGCAGGGCTTCTTGTCTTC
TRBV7-2	TRBJ2-1	-	TRBD1	CASSLAGQRPYNEQFF	TGTGCCAGCAGCTTAGCGGGACAGCGTCCTTACAATGAGCAGTTCTTC
TRBV5-1	TRBJ2-3	-	-	CASSLGANADTQYF	TGCGCCAGCAGCTTGGGCGCCAACGCAGATACGCAGTATTTT
TRBV5-6	TRBJ1-3	-	-	CASSSWLGHAPGNTIYF	TGTGCCAGCAGCTCATGGCTCGGACACGCTCCTGGAAACACCATATATTTT
TRBV7-6	TRBJ2-2	-	TRBD2	CASSAFKRGSTGELFF	TGTGCCAGCAGCGCATTTAAGCGGGGATCCACCGGGGAGCTGTTTTTT
TRBV19	TRBJ2-1	once	-	CASSTRGNEQFF	TGTGCCAGTAGTACTCGGGGCAATGAGCAGTTCTTC
TRBV3-1/TRBV3-2	TRBJ1-5	few	-	CASSQGPNREGNQPQHF	TGTGCCAGCAGCCAGGGACCGAATCGGGAGGGCAATCAGCCCCAGCATTTT
TRBV6-5	TRBJ2-1	-	TRBD2	CASSYSISGSYNEQFF	TGTGCCAGCAGTTACTCGATTAGCGGGTCCTACAATGAGCAGTTCTTC
TRBV4-2	TRBJ1-1	-	TRBD1	CASSRQGQGGTEAFF	TGTGCCAGCAGCCGACAGGGACAGGGGGGCACTGAAGCTTTCTTT
TRBV7-2	TRBJ1-6	-	-	CASSLEGEWSPLHF	TGTGCCAGCAGCTTAGAGGGGGAGTGGTCACCCCTCCACTTT
TRBV29-1	TRBJ1-2	once	TRBD1	CSVEDQGGWYGYTF	TGCAGCGTTGAAGACCAAGGGGGCTGGTATGGCTACACCTTC
TRBV4-1	TRBJ1-1	-	-	CASGGLLNTEAFF	TGCGCCAGCGGGGGACTGTTGAACACTGAAGCTTTCTTT
TRBV18	TRBJ2-7	-	TRBD1	CASSPAATGGTSYEQYF	TGTGCCAGCTCACCGGCGGCGACAGGGGGAACTTCCTACGAGCAGTACTTC
TRBV18	TRBJ1-5	-	-	CASSPLGQTGSQPQHF	TGTGCCAGCTCACCACTAGGACAGACTGGATCTCAGCCCCAGCATTTT
TRBV18	TRBJ1-1	-	-	CASSPTVNEAFF	TGTGCCAGCTCACCGACAGTGAATGAAGCTTTCTTT